This T cell receptor (beta chain) came from a study of lung T cells in sarcoidosis with Löfgren's syndrome. A single record per CDR3 protein comes from TCRdb applying MiXCR to the reads. The sample consists of 55,000 to 80,000 distinct CDR3 sequences, 21% of them appearing once. This CDR3 spans 17 amino acids. Germline V gives CDR1 MGHDK, CDR2 SYGVNS. Trimming removed 4 bases at V and 0 bases at J, with 16 bases between. This clonotype was observed many times. This TCR derives from a human donor with sarcoidosis (Löfgren's syndrome or another form), or a control subject (not recorded which). The material sequenced was CD4+ T cells from PBMCs. This chain links TRBV25-1 with TRBJ1-5; a possible D gene is TRBD1 (5 bases). Written as DNA, the CDR3 is TGTGCCAGCAGTGGCTTCGCAGGGAACCATAGCAATCAGCCCCAGCATTTT. Amino acids: CASSGFAGNHSNQPQHF.